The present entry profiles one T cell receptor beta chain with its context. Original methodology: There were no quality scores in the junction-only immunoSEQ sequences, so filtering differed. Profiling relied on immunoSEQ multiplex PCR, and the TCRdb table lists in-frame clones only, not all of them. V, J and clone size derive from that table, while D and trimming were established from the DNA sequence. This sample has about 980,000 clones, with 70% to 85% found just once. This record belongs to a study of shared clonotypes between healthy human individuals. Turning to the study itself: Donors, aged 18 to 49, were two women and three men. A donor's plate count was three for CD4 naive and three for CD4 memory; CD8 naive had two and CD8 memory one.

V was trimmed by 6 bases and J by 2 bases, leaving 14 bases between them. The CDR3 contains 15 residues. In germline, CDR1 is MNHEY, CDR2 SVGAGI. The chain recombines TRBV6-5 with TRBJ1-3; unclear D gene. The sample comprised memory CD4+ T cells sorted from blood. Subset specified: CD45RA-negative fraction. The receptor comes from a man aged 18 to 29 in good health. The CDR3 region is CASSRFLGTGNTIYF. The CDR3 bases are TGTGCCAGCAGCCGGTTTTTAGGGACTGGAAACACCATATATTTT.